This is a list of T cell receptor beta chains from one sample in a study of blood T cells in healthy people across ages. TCRdb re-analysed the 5' RACE reads in MiXCR, keeping a single row per CDR3 protein. The table includes about 770,000 distinct CDR3 sequences, approximately 44% detected once. Sequencing was done on a sample of blood. All receptors come from a man aged 55 to 69 in good health. Both conserved end residues are part of each CDR3. Each record gives: D gene, clone size, V gene, J gene, CDR3 DNA, CDR3 protein. D genes are given only for firm matches. A row's size may be missing; if present it is once, few, many or a size class.

D gene: -
clone size: few
V gene: TRBV9
J gene: TRBJ2-5
CDR3 DNA: TGTGCCAGCAGCGTAGCTGCAGGGGAGGTGGAGACCCAGTACTTC
CDR3 protein: CASSVAAGEVETQYF

D gene: -
clone size: few
V gene: TRBV3-1
J gene: TRBJ2-1
CDR3 DNA: TGTGCCAGCAGCCAGGGTGGTCGGAATGAGCAGTTCTTC
CDR3 protein: CASSQGGRNEQFF

D gene: -
clone size: -
V gene: TRBV6-1
J gene: TRBJ2-1
CDR3 DNA: TGTGCCAGCACCTTGGACGGGAGCTCCTACAATGAGCAGTTCTTC
CDR3 protein: CASTLDGSSYNEQFF

D gene: TRBD2
clone size: -
V gene: TRBV7-2
J gene: TRBJ2-5
CDR3 DNA: TGTGCCAGCAGCCGCGGCCCCGGGGGGGTCTCGGAGACCCAGTACTTC
CDR3 protein: CASSRGPGGVSETQYF

D gene: -
clone size: once
V gene: TRBV27
J gene: TRBJ2-1
CDR3 DNA: TGTGCCAGCAGTCCAGAGCGGTCTAATGAGCAGTTCTTC
CDR3 protein: CASSPERSNEQFF

D gene: TRBD1
clone size: -
V gene: TRBV2
J gene: TRBJ2-7
CDR3 DNA: TGTGCCAGCGGGGGACAGTCTCCCCACGAGCAGTACTTC
CDR3 protein: CASGGQSPHEQYF

D gene: -
clone size: -
V gene: TRBV7-9
J gene: TRBJ1-4
CDR3 DNA: TGTGCCAGCAGCTTAGTGGGGTGCGGCTCGGAGGAAAAACTGTTTTTT
CDR3 protein: CASSLVGCGSEEKLFF

D gene: TRBD2
clone size: -
V gene: TRBV20-1
J gene: TRBJ2-1
CDR3 DNA: TGCAGTGCAGGTGGTGGTTCGGGGGGATACAATGAGCAGTTCTTC
CDR3 protein: CSAGGGSGGYNEQFF

D gene: -
clone size: few
V gene: TRBV28
J gene: TRBJ1-2
CDR3 DNA: TGTGCCAGCAGTGACATAGACTATGGCTACACCTTC
CDR3 protein: CASSDIDYGYTF

D gene: TRBD1
clone size: many
V gene: TRBV7-2
J gene: TRBJ2-5
CDR3 DNA: TGTGCCACCAAGAGGGGGCAGGGCCAAGAGACCCAGTACTTC
CDR3 protein: CATKRGQGQETQYF

D gene: -
clone size: few
V gene: TRBV6-2/TRBV6-3
J gene: TRBJ2-3
CDR3 DNA: TGTGCCAGCAGTCCGAGACTAGGCACAGATACGCAGTATTTT
CDR3 protein: CASSPRLGTDTQYF

D gene: TRBD1
clone size: -
V gene: TRBV6-5
J gene: TRBJ2-7
CDR3 DNA: TGTGCCAGCAGTTACTCGGTCTCTCGGACAGGGTACTACGAGCAGTACTTC
CDR3 protein: CASSYSVSRTGYYEQYF

D gene: -
clone size: once
V gene: TRBV20-1
J gene: TRBJ1-2
CDR3 DNA: TGCAGTGCTAGAGATAATAGGGGGGCGGGCCTCTATGGCTACACCTTC
CDR3 protein: CSARDNRGAGLYGYTF

D gene: -
clone size: many
V gene: TRBV11-3
J gene: TRBJ2-5
CDR3 DNA: TGTGCCAGCAGCTCCGGGGCGTTCGAGACCCAGTACTTC
CDR3 protein: CASSSGAFETQYF

D gene: -
clone size: few
V gene: TRBV20-1
J gene: TRBJ1-1
CDR3 DNA: TGCAGTGCTAGCAATTACATTGGTTACACTGAAGCTTTCTTT
CDR3 protein: CSASNYIGYTEAFF

D gene: TRBD2
clone size: few
V gene: TRBV6-6
J gene: TRBJ2-3
CDR3 DNA: TGTGCCAGCTCCCCAGCCAGGCTAGCGGGGAGCACAGATACGCAGTATTTT
CDR3 protein: CASSPARLAGSTDTQYF

D gene: -
clone size: -
V gene: TRBV5-6
J gene: TRBJ1-2
CDR3 DNA: TGTGCCAGCAGCTCGCCCCGGACGGTCTATGGCTACACCTTC
CDR3 protein: CASSSPRTVYGYTF

D gene: -
clone size: few
V gene: TRBV5-6
J gene: TRBJ1-2
CDR3 DNA: TGTGCCAGCAGCTTTAGGAGCGCTAACTATGGCTACACCTTC
CDR3 protein: CASSFRSANYGYTF

D gene: -
clone size: many
V gene: TRBV29-1
J gene: TRBJ2-1
CDR3 DNA: TGCAGCGCCGTAACCGGGTCTGGGGCCTACAATGAGCAGTTCTTC
CDR3 protein: CSAVTGSGAYNEQFF

D gene: TRBD1
clone size: few
V gene: TRBV28
J gene: TRBJ2-3
CDR3 DNA: TGTGCCAGCAGTTTAAGGGGACAGCACACAGATACGCAGTATTTT
CDR3 protein: CASSLRGQHTDTQYF

D gene: -
clone size: few
V gene: TRBV9
J gene: TRBJ2-7
CDR3 DNA: TGTGCCAGCAGCCGATTAGACAGCTCCTACGAGCAGTACTTC
CDR3 protein: CASSRLDSSYEQYF

D gene: -
clone size: -
V gene: TRBV12-3/TRBV12-4
J gene: TRBJ1-2
CDR3 DNA: TGTGCCAGCAGTTCTCGGACGAGGGGTAACTATGACTACACCTTC
CDR3 protein: CASSSRTRGNYDYTF

D gene: -
clone size: -
V gene: TRBV6-2/TRBV6-3
J gene: TRBJ2-7
CDR3 DNA: TGTGCCACCGAGGGCGTGTCCTACGAGCAGTACTTC
CDR3 protein: CATEGVSYEQYF

D gene: -
clone size: -
V gene: TRBV21-1
J gene: TRBJ2-7
CDR3 DNA: TGTGCCAGCAGCAAATCGGAGGAGGCGCACGGGGACCAAACCTACGAGCAGTACTTC
CDR3 protein: CASSKSEEAHGDQTYEQYF

D gene: -
clone size: -
V gene: TRBV12-3/TRBV12-4
J gene: TRBJ2-7
CDR3 DNA: TGTGCCAGCAGCCACCCATCCCTATCCCACGAGCAGTACTTC
CDR3 protein: CASSHPSLSHEQYF

D gene: -
clone size: few
V gene: TRBV20-1
J gene: TRBJ1-2
CDR3 DNA: TGCAGTGCTAGAGATCAACCCTCCGGAGGTGGCTACACCTTC
CDR3 protein: CSARDQPSGGGYTF

D gene: -
clone size: -
V gene: TRBV12-3/TRBV12-4
J gene: TRBJ2-1
CDR3 DNA: TGTGCCAGCACCTACTCCTACAATGAGCAGTTCTTC
CDR3 protein: CASTYSYNEQFF

D gene: TRBD2
clone size: -
V gene: TRBV10-1
J gene: TRBJ2-1
CDR3 DNA: TGCGCCAGCAGTGAGGCTAGCGGGGGCGAGAATGGGCAGTTCTTC
CDR3 protein: CASSEASGGENGQFF

D gene: -
clone size: -
V gene: TRBV20-1
J gene: TRBJ2-7
CDR3 DNA: TGCAGTGCGGGGGGTTTTGCGACCTACGAGCAGTACTTC
CDR3 protein: CSAGGFATYEQYF

D gene: -
clone size: once
V gene: TRBV6-5
J gene: TRBJ2-4
CDR3 DNA: TGTGCCAGCAGTCCCCAAGTAATGAAAGCCAAAAACATTCAGTACTTC
CDR3 protein: CASSPQVMKAKNIQYF

D gene: TRBD1
clone size: -
V gene: TRBV29-1
J gene: TRBJ1-2
CDR3 DNA: TGCAGCGCCCTGGGACAGCGTACCTATGGCTACACCTTC
CDR3 protein: CSALGQRTYGYTF

D gene: TRBD1
clone size: -
V gene: TRBV7-9
J gene: TRBJ2-3
CDR3 DNA: TGTGCCAGCAGCTCTATCTTTCAGGGGGCAATAGGCACAGATACGCAGTATTTT
CDR3 protein: CASSSIFQGAIGTDTQYF

D gene: -
clone size: -
V gene: TRBV6-2/TRBV6-3
J gene: TRBJ1-6
CDR3 DNA: TGTGCCAGCAGTTACTCGGGAGGGATCTCCGTCTCCTATAATTCACCCCTCCACTTT
CDR3 protein: CASSYSGGISVSYNSPLHF

D gene: TRBD2
clone size: -
V gene: TRBV7-9
J gene: TRBJ2-5
CDR3 DNA: TGTGCCAGCAGCGCCGCCAGCGGGGGACAAGAGACCCAGTACTTC
CDR3 protein: CASSAASGGQETQYF

D gene: -
clone size: -
V gene: TRBV13
J gene: TRBJ2-2
CDR3 DNA: TGTGCCAGCAGCCGCAGAAACACCGGGGAGCTGTTTTTT
CDR3 protein: CASSRRNTGELFF

D gene: -
clone size: -
V gene: TRBV27
J gene: TRBJ1-2
CDR3 DNA: TGTGCCAGCAGTTCGAGGGGCCCCAACTATGGCTACACCTTC
CDR3 protein: CASSSRGPNYGYTF

D gene: -
clone size: -
V gene: TRBV12-3/TRBV12-4
J gene: TRBJ1-2
CDR3 DNA: TGTGCCAGCAGTTTTGGGCAGGGCCACCTTTCTTTGATGGATGGCTACACCTTC
CDR3 protein: CASSFGQGHLSLMDGYTF

D gene: -
clone size: -
V gene: TRBV7-4
J gene: TRBJ2-1
CDR3 DNA: TGTGCCAGCAGCCACACCCAGGGATTTTTACAGCATCAAAGCAGCAATGAGCAGTTCTTC
CDR3 protein: CASSHTQGFLQHQSSNEQFF

D gene: TRBD2
clone size: many
V gene: TRBV4-3
J gene: TRBJ2-4
CDR3 DNA: TGCGCCAGCAGCCAAGACCCAACTAGCGGGGGTTTTCAGTACTTC
CDR3 protein: CASSQDPTSGGFQYF

D gene: -
clone size: -
V gene: TRBV20-1
J gene: TRBJ2-4
CDR3 DNA: TGCAGTGCTAGGGAGTTGACAGTACCCAAGAGGGCCCAGTACTTC
CDR3 protein: CSARELTVPKRAQYF

D gene: -
clone size: few
V gene: TRBV5-4
J gene: TRBJ1-2
CDR3 DNA: TGTGCCAGCAGCGCGACAGGCGAGGACTATGGCTACACCTTC
CDR3 protein: CASSATGEDYGYTF

D gene: -
clone size: -
V gene: TRBV20-1
J gene: TRBJ2-1
CDR3 DNA: TGCAGTGCTCCTTCGCCCAACAGGGCCTACGAGCAGTTCTTC
CDR3 protein: CSAPSPNRAYEQFF

D gene: TRBD2
clone size: few
V gene: TRBV29-1
J gene: TRBJ2-5
CDR3 DNA: TGCAGCGTCGCTACTAGCGGGGGGTCACAAGAGACCCAGTACTTC
CDR3 protein: CSVATSGGSQETQYF

D gene: -
clone size: -
V gene: TRBV7-9
J gene: TRBJ2-7
CDR3 DNA: TGTGCCAGCAGCTTAGGGTCTGCCACCTACGAGCAGTACTTC
CDR3 protein: CASSLGSATYEQYF

D gene: TRBD1
clone size: once
V gene: TRBV20-1
J gene: TRBJ2-7
CDR3 DNA: TGCAGTGCTGGCTCTGGACAGGGGAGAAGGTACGAGCAGTACTTC
CDR3 protein: CSAGSGQGRRYEQYF